This TCR beta chain was retrieved from a study of T cell responses to AZD1222 COVID-19 vaccine. Study results and limitations: Nearly half of unique spike-specific TCRs reportedly avoided B.1.351 and B.1.1.7 mutated regions.

The assay was immunoSEQ multiplex PCR, and TCRdb's table has in-frame clones only and misses some. The table shows about 170,000 clones, with 90% occurring only once. The germline CDR1 and CDR2 sequences are LNHDA and SQIVND (reference sequence). The CDR3 consists of 21 residues. Deletions cut 3 bases from V and 1 base from J, with 29 bases between. As to this clone: The target antigen is unknown.

The origin of this receptor is an adult in good health. V is TRBV19 and J is TRBJ2-3; the D gene is possibly TRBD1 (5 bases). The specimen was peripheral blood, collected on day 0 of AZD1222 vaccination. CDR3 loop: CASSINSGIALWQGRTDTQYF. CDR3 sequence (DNA): TGTGCCAGTAGTATTAACTCCGGCATCGCGCTATGGCAGGGCCGCACAGATACGCAGTATTTT. Together with reference TRBV19 and TRBJ2-3, the CDR3 gives the full variable domain: DGGITQSPKYLFRKEGQNVTLSCEQNLNHDAMYWYRQDPGQGLRLIYYSQIVNDFQKGDIAEGYSVSREKKESFPLTVTSAQKNPTAFYLCASSINSGIALWQGRTDTQYFGPGTRLTVL.